These 24 T cell receptor beta chains originate from one sample sequenced in a study of shared clonotypes between healthy human individuals. Only in-frame clones appear in the TCRdb table, and some are missing; sequencing was by immunoSEQ multiplex PCR. The sample lists 550,000 to 750,000 clones, around 95% occurring once. Naive-designated CD8 cells lacked CD45RO, were positively enriched for CCR7, and omitted terminally differentiated effector memory CD45RA+ cells. The source material was naive CD8+ T cells sorted from blood. Source of these receptors: a woman between 25 and 40 years old in good health.

V gene TRBV23-1 combines with J gene TRBJ2-7; TRBD2 matches at 11 bases. Being an ORF, TRBV23-1 has a function that is uncertain. The CDR3 has 19 amino acids. Trimming cost V 6 bases and J 2 bases; bases outside gene matches: 18. CDR3 sequence (DNA): TGCGCCAGCAGACGAAACATAGCGGGAGGGCCAATAAAGCCCTACGAGCAGTACTTC. Translated, it gives CASRRNIAGGPIKPYEQYF.

About this clone: Other DNA sequences in the sample encode the same CDR3. The genes are TRBV7-9 and TRBJ2-7, with 7 positions matching TRBD2. Germline V gives CDR1 SEHNR, CDR2 FQNEAQ (reference sequence). The CDR3 totals 14 residues. The V gene end was trimmed by 2 bases and the J gene end by 1 base; junction bases not matched to a gene: 2. The CDR3 coding sequence is TGTGCCAGCAGCTTACCTAGCGGATCCTACGAGCAGTACTTC. This translates into CASSLPSGSYEQYF.

V and J are TRBV5-8 and TRBJ1-2; the D gene is possibly TRBD1 (6 bases). Germline loops: CDR1 SGHTS, CDR2 YDEGEE. Trimming removed 2 bases from V and 1 base from J, with 12 bases in between. This CDR3 has 15 residues. Here the CDR3 reads CASSFSKGGNYGYTF. The CDR3 region has the DNA TGTGCCAGCAGCTTCTCTAAGGGGGGTAACTATGGCTACACCTTC. Filled out from reference TRBV5-8 and TRBJ1-2, the complete variable domain reads EAGVTQSPTHLIKTRGQQATLRCSPISGHTSVYWYQQALGLGLQFLLWYDEGEERNRGNFPPRFSGRQFPNYSSELNVNALELEDSALYLCASSFSKGGNYGYTFGSGTRLTVV.

The chain carries TRBV2 and TRBJ2-1; D is ambiguous. The germline V gene has CDR1 SNHLY and CDR2 FYNNEI. This CDR3 is built from 11 residues. The CDR3 DNA sequence: TGTGCTTCCGACTCGTACAATGAGCAGTTCTTC. Encoded protein: CASDSYNEQFF. Filled out from reference TRBV2 and TRBJ2-1, the complete variable domain reads EPEVTQTPSHQVTQMGQEVILRCVPISNHLYFYWYRQILGQKVEFLVSFYNNEISEKSEIFDDQFSVERPDGSNFTLKIRSTKLEDSAMYFCASDSYNEQFFGPGTRLTVL.

The V call is TRBV9, the J call TRBJ1-2, with 8 bases identical to TRBD1. Germline CDR1 is SGDLS and CDR2 is YYNGEE. The CDR3 is 15 amino acids. V lost 3 bases, J lost 4 bases, and 8 bases stayed unmatched. The CDR3 DNA reads TGTGCCAGCAGCGCCTCGGACAGGGAAGGCTATGGCTACACCTTC. Its protein product is CASSASDREGYGYTF. Variable domain in full (rest from reference TRBV9 and TRBJ1-2): DSGVTQTPKHLITATGQRVTLRCSPRSGDLSVYWYQQSLDQGLQFLIQYYNGEERAKGNILERFSAQQFPDLHSELNLSSLELGDSALYFCASSASDREGYGYTFGSGTRLTVV.

This clone was counted a few times. The same CDR3 is also encoded by other DNA sequences in this sample. The chain links TRBV10-2 to TRBJ2-7, with no clear D. V shed 6 bases and J shed 3 bases, with 3 bases lying between them. Germline V lookup: CDR1 WSHSY, CDR2 SAAADI. The CDR3 has 10 residues. The CDR3 sequence: CASRDYEQYF. The CDR3 DNA reads as TGCGCCAGCAGAGACTACGAGCAGTACTTC.

The V and J genes are TRBV4-1 and TRBJ2-7; D may be TRBD2 (5 bases). Germline V CDR1 and CDR2: MGHRA, YSYEKL. CDR3 size: 15 residues. V lost 0 bases, J lost 2 bases, and 11 bases lay in between. The CDR3 sequence is CASSQEEVAPYEQYF. The CDR3 nucleotides read TGCGCCAGCAGCCAAGAGGAGGTTGCTCCCTACGAGCAGTACTTC.

The chain joins TRBV7-8 to TRBJ2-5; 9 bases are shared with TRBD1. With V trimmed by 4 bases and J by 2 bases, 5 bases remained unmatched. CDR1 and CDR2 (germline): SGHVS, FQNEAQ. This CDR3 contains 15 residues. This chain's CDR3 is CASSSDRGYQETQYF. CDR3 DNA sequence: TGTGCCAGCAGCTCTGACAGGGGGTATCAAGAGACCCAGTACTTC.

The chain employs TRBV4-1 and TRBJ1-2, with D possibly matching TRBD1 (6 bases). The CDR3 covers 14 residues. CDR1 and CDR2 (germline): MGHRA, YSYEKL. Trimming left V 2 bases short and J 7 bases short, with 14 bases between. In nucleotides, the CDR3 is TGCGCCAGCAGCCAAAAAACAGGGTTCGGTGGCTACACCTTC. This translates into CASSQKTGFGGYTF.

Comment on this clone: The sample carries other DNA sequences with the same CDR3. The chain couples TRBV6-5 to TRBJ1-1; D is ambiguous. The CDR3 runs to 14 residues. Germline loops: CDR1 MNHEY, CDR2 SVGAGI. Trimming took off 2 bases at V and 1 base at J, with 8 bases between the two ends. CDR3 coding DNA: TGTGCCAGCAGTTACAGGGAGGGGAACACTGAAGCTTTCTTT. Translating gives CASSYREGNTEAFF.

The chain joins TRBV27 to TRBJ2-2; either TRBD1 or TRBD2 may fit D (5 bases each). The CDR3 runs 17 residues. V lost 7 bases, J lost 5 bases, and 23 bases lay in between. Germline V gives CDR1 MNHEY, CDR2 SMNVEV (reference sequence). The CDR3 sequence: CASTPLGAHGETGELFF. CDR3 nucleotides: TGTGCCAGCACCCCCCTCGGGGCCCATGGTGAGACCGGGGAGCTGTTTTTT.

The V call is TRBV9, the J call TRBJ1-1, with D perhaps TRBD1 (5 bases). V dropped 2 bases and J dropped 4 bases, with 15 bases sitting between them. CDR3 length: 15 amino acids. CDR1 and CDR2 (germline): SGDLS, YYNGEE. CDR3: CASSVDPGGSTEAFF. The CDR3 region has the DNA TGTGCCAGCAGCGTGGACCCCGGGGGTAGCACTGAAGCTTTCTTT. Drawing the rest from reference TRBV9 and TRBJ1-1, the complete variable domain is DSGVTQTPKHLITATGQRVTLRCSPRSGDLSVYWYQQSLDQGLQFLIQYYNGEERAKGNILERFSAQQFPDLHSELNLSSLELGDSALYFCASSVDPGGSTEAFFGQGTRLTVV.

V and J are TRBV23-1 and TRBJ1-1; no firm D call. TRBV23-1 is an ORF, with its function uncertain. This CDR3 has 12 amino acids. With 3 bases removed from V and 6 bases from J, the gap between germline ends came to 8 bases. CDR3 sequence reads: CASSQTRAEAFF. DNA of the CDR3: TGCGCCAGCAGTCAGACAAGGGCTGAAGCTTTCTTT.

This sequence joins TRBV7-9 and TRBJ1-1; tentatively, D is TRBD1 (6 bases). Trimming pared 4 bases from V and 6 bases from J, leaving 15 bases between. The CDR3 is 14 amino acids. CDR1 is SEHNR and CDR2 is FQNEAQ in the germline V gene (reference sequence). The CDR3 nucleotides are TGTGCCAGCAGCTCCTCCACAGGGATCCCTGAAGCTTTCTTT. Its protein product is CASSSSTGIPEAFF.

The V gene is TRBV28, the J gene TRBJ2-1; D gene unclear. Trimming left V 6 bases short and J 9 bases short, with 9 bases between. Germline V CDR1 and CDR2: MDHEN, SYDVKM. The CDR3 is made up of 11 amino acids. The CDR3 bases are TGTGCCAGCAGAAGCAACCGTGAGCAGTTCTTC. Translating it yields CASRSNREQFF.

The genes are TRBV7-6 and TRBJ2-5; 10 nucleotides match TRBD1. The J call is uncertain, as TRBJ2-7 better fits the DNA end. Germline CDR1 and CDR2: SGHVS and FNYEAQ. The length of the CDR3 is 14 residues. The CDR3 nucleotides are TGTGCCAGCAGCCGAGGGGACAGGGGTTACGAGCAGTACTTC. Translation: CASSRGDRGYEQYF.

The chain uses TRBV30 and TRBJ2-3; perhaps TRBD2 as D (6 bases). Per germline, CDR1 GTSNPN and CDR2 SVGIG (reference sequence). The CDR3 runs to 14 residues. The germline V and J ends were trimmed by 1 base and 4 bases, with 12 bases remaining between them. CDR3 nucleotides: TGTGCCTGGAGTGCGGGGAGCGGGTCAGATACGCAGTATTTT. As protein: CAWSAGSGSDTQYF.

The chain carries TRBV4-1 and TRBJ2-1; 9 bases are a match to TRBD1. From germline, CDR1 is MGHRA and CDR2 YSYEKL. The CDR3 is 16 amino acids. J was trimmed by 4 bases and V by 4 bases; bases with no gene match: 8. CDR3 bases: TGCGCCAGCAGCCCGGGGGACAGGGAAATGTACAATGAGCAGTTCTTC. Its protein product is CASSPGDREMYNEQFF.

The CDR3 reads CAISEPTPWQFF. For the CDR3, the DNA is TGTGCCATCAGTGAACCAACTCCCTGGCAGTTCTTC. The chain has TRBV10-3 and TRBJ2-1; D not certain. The V and J ends lost 3 bases and 12 bases respectively, with 12 bases between them. The CDR3 extends over 12 amino acids. Germline CDR1 reads ENHRY; CDR2 reads SYGVKD.

This clone appeared a single time. The V gene is TRBV7-9, the J gene TRBJ2-7; D not certain. V lost 5 bases and J lost 1, with 15 bases in between. The CDR3 runs 15 residues. In germline, CDR1 is SEHNR, CDR2 FQNEAQ (reference sequence). This CDR3 reads CASSILPWGSYEQYF. As DNA, the CDR3 is TGTGCCAGCAGCATACTACCCTGGGGATCCTACGAGCAGTACTTC.

The chain employs TRBV29-1 and TRBJ1-2, with D maybe TRBD1 (5 bases). Germline V gene lookup returns CDR1 SQVTM and CDR2 ANQGSEA. CDR3 length: 14 amino acids. The V end was cut by 0 bases, the J end by 4 bases, with 12 bases between. CDR3 protein: CSVEEGVMGYGYTF. For the CDR3, the DNA is TGCAGCGTTGAAGAAGGGGTGATGGGCTATGGCTACACCTTC.

The rearrangement uses TRBV27 and TRBJ2-4; TRBD2 agrees at 7 bases. The CDR3 runs to 17 residues. The J segment lost 2 bases and the V segment lost 2 bases, leaving 9 bases of the junction unmatched. CDR1 and CDR2 from the germline V gene are MNHEY and SMNVEV (reference sequence). The CDR3 DNA sequence: TGTGCCAGCAGTTTAGGTCCGGGTAGCGGGCCCAAAAACATTCAGTACTTC. Translated: CASSLGPGSGPKNIQYF.

This clone occurred once. V is TRBV27 and J is TRBJ2-7, with 7 bases matching TRBD1. CDR3 length: 14 amino acids. Per germline, CDR1 MNHEY and CDR2 SMNVEV (reference sequence). V lost 5 bases, J lost 3 bases, and 7 bases stayed unmatched. The CDR3 DNA reads TGTGCCAGCAGTCCCGGGACAGCGTTCTACGAGCAGTACTTC. This translates into CASSPGTAFYEQYF.

The chain recombines TRBV5-1 with TRBJ2-1; TRBD2 aligns across 9 bases. The J segment lost 2 bases and the V segment lost 0 bases, leaving 3 bases of the junction unmatched. Germline CDR1 and CDR2: SGHRS and YFSETQ. CDR3 size: 16 residues. CDR3 bases: TGCGCCAGCAGCTTGGCCGAGCGGGAGGCCTACAATGAGCAGTTCTTC. Its protein is CASSLAEREAYNEQFF. Together with reference TRBV5-1 and TRBJ2-1, the CDR3 gives the full variable domain: KAGVTQTPRYLIKTRGQQVTLSCSPISGHRSVSWYQQTPGQGLQFLFEYFSETQRNKGNFPGRFSGRQFSNSRSEMNVSTLELGDSALYLCASSLAEREAYNEQFFGPGTRLTVL.